In its sample, the clone carrying this T cell receptor beta chain is medium-sized (0.01 to 0.1%). Its antigen is unknown. Germline CDR1 SGHRS, CDR2 YFSETQ. V lost 2 bases, J lost 3 bases, and 11 bases lay in between. The CDR3 has 14 residues. The study tagged each TCR cDNA molecule with a unique molecular identifier. TCRdb processed the 5' RACE reads anew with MiXCR; each CDR3 protein has one entry. The top ten clones hold about 30% of a sample with about 3,000 distinct CDR3 sequences, over 5% of them seen once. Time point: sample taken at primary tumor resection. No cells were sorted before sequencing. The whole RNA sequenced was extracted from tumor, nontumor lung or frozen PBMC. This record belongs to a study of spatial heterogeneity in lung cancer. Findings of the study overall: One measure, the expanded intratumoral alpha and beta TCR count, tracked tumor mutation counts.

This sequence originates from a male donor with early-stage non-small cell lung cancer. This chain joins TRBV5-1 and TRBJ2-5, with D perhaps matching TRBD1 (5 bases). The input for sequencing was lung tumor tissue, taken at surgery. This CDR3 reads CASSFGQSEETQYF. The CDR3 DNA sequence: TGCGCCAGCAGCTTCGGACAATCGGAAGAGACCCAGTACTTC.